This TCR beta chain was obtained from a study of regulatory T cells in long-lasting Graves disease. CDR3 regions were amplified by Arm-PCR using iRepertoire HTBI primers to build TCR beta libraries. Each CDR3 protein is one row after TCRdb ran MiXCR on the multiplex PCR reads. The repertoire holds about 460,000 distinct CDR3 sequences, with about 20% as singletons. Details on this clonotype: What it binds is unknown.

Findings and caveats of the study: For persistent Graves' patients, TCR diversity was lower than for newly diagnosed ones. Persistent disease favored TRBV28, TRBJ1-2 and TRBJ2-5.

Germline V CDR1 and CDR2: SGHAT, FQNNGV. J lost 1 base, V lost 1 base, and 10 bases had no gene match. This CDR3 contains 18 residues. Time point noted: persistent/refractory GD, antithyroid drugs over 5 years with positive TRAb. TCR sequences were obtained from RNA taken from PBMCs. A roughly 9-milliliter sample of peripheral blood was drawn into EDTA tubes. V gene TRBV11-2 combines with J gene TRBJ1-1, with TRBD1 identical over 9 bases. This TCR derives from a female donor with Graves disease. The sample in question was peripheral blood mononuclear cells (PBMCs), obtained when the disease was refractory, from a patient treated with antithyroid drugs. The chain's CDR3 is CASSLVRQGEYSNTEAFF. The CDR3 nucleotides read TGTGCCAGCAGCTTAGTTCGACAGGGGGAATACTCGAACACTGAAGCTTTCTTT. The full variable domain, with the rest looked up from reference TRBV11-2 and TRBJ1-1, is EAGVAQSPRYKIIEKRQSVAFWCNPISGHATLYWYQQILGQGPKLLIQFQNNGVVDDSQLPKDRFSAERLKGVDSTLKIQPAKLEDSAVYLCASSLVRQGEYSNTEAFFGQGTRLTVV.